The text below deals with one T cell receptor beta chain. Its antigen is unidentified. Per germline, CDR1 MNHNS and CDR2 SASEGT. The CDR3 runs 11 residues. V dropped 5 bases and J dropped 5 bases, with 6 bases sitting between them. TCRdb analysed the 5' RACE reads with MiXCR anew, one entry per CDR3 protein. The table lists 60,000 to 65,000 distinct CDR3 sequences, approximately 23% of them singletons. Findings of the study overall: Tumor Treg TCRs overlapped most with tumor naive CD4+ cells. In terms of TCR gene usage, tumor memory CD4+ T cells clustered together with blood and lymph node memory CD4+ cells, as well as with lymph node naive CD4+ cells.

Sequenced: memory CD4+ T cells sorted from a lymph node. The subset here: memory CD4+ T cells, CD4+CD45RO+CD25-. The chain recombines TRBV6-1 with TRBJ2-5; D gene uncertain. This receptor was taken from a female donor with breast cancer. CDR3 residues: CASSRRETQYF. The CDR3 DNA reads TGTGCCAGCAGTCGTCGGGAGACCCAGTACTTC.